This TCR beta chain is from a study of T cell repertoires in cytomegalovirus infection. Study findings and constraints: Summed frequency of shared TCR beta families picked out CMV carriers who also had the relevant HLA.

TCRdb recomputed calls from the reads with MiXCR, one row per CDR3 protein. This sample has hundreds of thousands of distinct CDR3 sequences, with roughly 42% found just once. Germline CDR1 LNHNV, CDR2 YYDKDF (reference sequence). The CDR3 covers 13 residues. V shed 7 bases and J shed 2 bases, with 11 bases lying between them. As for this clonotype: Its matching antigen is unknown.

Specimen: cultured PBMCs, collected from culture after CMV antigen stimulation. This receptor was obtained from a human donor in good health (CMV status not recorded). Some clones in this sample may be carry-over from other donors' samples. This chain connects TRBV15 to TRBJ2-5, with D perhaps given as TRBD1 or TRBD2 (5 bases each). CDR3 in amino acids: CATTKGRQETQYF. CDR3 nucleotides: TGTGCCACCACAAAGGGACGGCAAGAGACCCAGTACTTC.